Following are 9 T cell receptor beta chains from one sample sequenced in a study of blood T cell repertoires in COVID-19. TCRdb's table, derived via immunoSEQ multiplex PCR, lists solely in-frame clones and lacks some. The sample has more than 95,000 clones; roughly 85% are singletons. The material sequenced was peripheral blood. These receptors were obtained from a man aged 50-59 years with acute or convalescent COVID-19.

V gene TRBV9 combines with J gene TRBJ1-1; the match to TRBD1 covers 7 bases. Germline loops: CDR1 SGDLS, CDR2 YYNGEE. The CDR3 length is 16 residues. V lost 3 bases to trimming and J lost 0 bases; unmatched junction nucleotides: 8. This CDR3 reads CASSAPQGWVNTEAFF. DNA for the CDR3: TGTGCCAGCAGCGCACCACAGGGGTGGGTGAACACTGAAGCTTTCTTT. The full variable domain, rest sourced from reference TRBV9 and TRBJ1-1, is DSGVTQTPKHLITATGQRVTLRCSPRSGDLSVYWYQQSLDQGLQFLIQYYNGEERAKGNILERFSAQQFPDLHSELNLSSLELGDSALYFCASSAPQGWVNTEAFFGQGTRLTVV.

This chain links TRBV3-1 (or the pseudogene TRBV3-2) with TRBJ2-6; no definite D call. The CDR3 extends over 14 amino acids. CDR1 LGHDT and CDR2 YNNKEL come from the germline V gene (reference sequence). Trimming shortened V by 3 bases and J by 3 bases, and 6 bases separated the two germline ends. CDR3 sequence: CASSHSDGANVLTF. In DNA form, the CDR3 reads TGTGCCAGCAGCCATTCAGATGGGGCCAACGTCCTGACTTTC.

V is TRBV18 and J is TRBJ2-2; D not certain. The CDR3 runs 15 residues. V was trimmed by 0 bases and J by 1 base, leaving 6 bases between them. Looked up from germline, CDR1 is KGHSH and CDR2 is LQKENI. CDR3 in amino acids: CASSPPPGNTGELFF. CDR3 DNA sequence: TGTGCCAGCTCACCACCGCCAGGGAACACCGGGGAGCTGTTTTTT.

The chain has TRBV7-6 and TRBJ2-2; 8 bases match TRBD2. The length of the CDR3 is 16 residues. V trimming: 5 bases; J trimming: 1 base; junction bases outside the gene matches: 6. Germline lookup yields CDR1 SGHVS and CDR2 FNYEAQ. CDR3 residues: CASSQRSGVNTGELFF. Here the CDR3 DNA reads TGTGCCAGCAGCCAGCGTAGCGGGGTGAACACCGGGGAGCTGTTTTTT.

This rearrangement joins TRBV3-1 (or the pseudogene TRBV3-2) to TRBJ2-3; 8 nucleotides line up with TRBD1. With V trimmed by 1 base and J by 4 bases, 7 bases remained unmatched. The CDR3 covers 16 residues. Per germline, CDR1 LGHDT and CDR2 YNNKEL (reference sequence). CDR3 region: CASSQAATGDPDTQYF. The CDR3 bases are TGTGCCAGCAGCCAAGCGGCGACAGGGGATCCAGATACGCAGTATTTT.

V and J are TRBV28 and TRBJ2-1; the D gene is possibly TRBD1 (6 bases). V was pared by 6 bases and J by 12 bases, with 21 bases between. CDR1 is MDHEN and CDR2 is SYDVKM in the germline V gene. The CDR3 sequence is 14 residues long. CDR3 sequence: CASSRKGPGQGQFF. The DNA for the CDR3 is TGTGCCAGCAGCCGAAAGGGACCGGGACAAGGGCAGTTCTTC.

The chain recombines TRBV30 with TRBJ2-3, with TRBD2 matching 13 bases. Trimming took 2 bases from V and 7 from J; bases not matched to a gene: 9. This CDR3 region has 16 residues. From germline, CDR1 is GTSNPN and CDR2 SVGIG (reference sequence). This CDR3 is CAWSTWTSGSLNTQYF. The CDR3 region has the DNA TGTGCCTGGAGTACTTGGACTAGCGGGAGCTTAAATACGCAGTATTTT.

The CDR3 bases are TGTGCCAGCAGGGCAGGGTTAGGCTATGGCTACACCTTC. This gives the protein CASRAGLGYGYTF. This chain uses TRBV27 with TRBJ1-2, with a tentative D call TRBD1 (5 bases). The V end lost 6 bases, the J end lost 4 bases, and 12 bases lay between the germline ends. This CDR3 comprises 13 residues. In germline, CDR1 is MNHEY, CDR2 SMNVEV (reference sequence).

The chain joins TRBV4-1 to TRBJ1-4; tentative D call: TRBD1 (5 bases). The CDR3 sequence is 15 residues long. The germline CDR1 and CDR2 sequences are MGHRA and YSYEKL. V dropped 6 bases and J dropped 3 bases, with 14 bases sitting between them. The DNA of the CDR3 is TGCGCCAGCAGACCTACAGGTTTACCTAATGAAAAACTGTTTTTT. Residues: CASRPTGLPNEKLFF.